Sequencing of this T cell receptor (beta chain) was carried out in a study of OX40 agonist ivuxolimab in advanced cancers. About the research overall: Males comprised 75% to 90% of the group, whose mean age was roughly 64 years (range roughly 20 to 90).

TCRdb's table, derived via immunoSEQ multiplex PCR, lists solely in-frame clones and lacks some. Here the sample spans 57,000 or so clones, around 90% being singletons. Blood sampling was done at baseline, cycle 4 day 1, and cycle 7 day 1. V was shortened by 3 bases and J by 4 bases, with 13 bases between the two germline ends. The CDR3 extends over 15 amino acids. The germline gives CDR1 SGHNT, CDR2 YYREEE (reference sequence). The chain joins TRBV5-4 to TRBJ1-4; weak D call: TRBD1 (5 bases). The source is an adult with an advanced solid tumor such as melanoma, head and neck, liver or kidney cancer. The material sequenced was CD4+ or CD8+ T cells sorted from blood, taken in a trial of the OX40 agonist ivuxolimab. The CDR3 spells CASSSGGGNNEKLFF. The CDR3 DNA reads TGTGCCAGCAGCTCCGGGGGGGGGAATAATGAAAAACTGTTTTTT.